Below, 9 T cell receptor beta chains from the same sample are listed, as sequenced in a study of human T cells and chemical hapten exposure. From the RACE reads, TCRdb called clonotypes with MiXCR, one entry per CDR3 protein. The profile shows fewer than 400,000 distinct CDR3 sequences, approximately 6.9% of them singletons. The time point was: patch test 1, 2 weeks after DPC sensitization. Treatment specified: therapeutic diphenylcyclopropenone sensitization with weekly scalp DPC. The sample was whole blood, taken in connection with sensitization to the hapten diphenylcyclopropenone (DPC). The receptors shown here come from a woman younger than 30 with alopecia areata. Some clones in this sample may be carry-over from other donors' samples.

Only a few counts were recorded for this clonotype. The gene calls are TRBV9 and TRBJ1-1; D unresolved. V dropped 3 bases and J dropped 9 bases, with 12 bases sitting between them. Germline CDR1 is SGDLS and CDR2 is YYNGEE. The CDR3 totals 12 residues. The CDR3 spells CASSGTTEQAFF. The CDR3 nucleotides are TGTGCCAGCAGCGGGACCACCGAGCAAGCTTTCTTT.

This clonotype was counted ten times or more. A single base separates this from a much larger clone, so it may be a read error. The chain carries TRBV11-2 and TRBJ2-3, with a tentative D call TRBD2 (6 bases). The CDR3 extends over 12 amino acids. Germline CDR1 is SGHAT and CDR2 is FQNNGV. Trimming took 5 bases from V and 4 from J, leaving 7 bases between them. CDR3 loop: CASSPSADTQYF. CDR3 bases: TGTGCCAGCAGCCCTAGCGCAGATACGCAGTATTTT.

This clonotype was recorded many times. The rearrangement uses TRBV5-4 and TRBJ1-4; 8 bases fit TRBD1. The germline gives CDR1 SGHNT, CDR2 YYREEE (reference sequence). J lost 7 bases, V lost 4 bases, and 9 bases had no gene match. The CDR3 totals 15 residues. Written as DNA, the CDR3 is TGTGCCAGCAGCGAACAGGGGGAAGAGGGTGAAAAACTGTTTTTT. Protein sequence: CASSEQGEEGEKLFF.

The V and J genes are TRBV4-3 and TRBJ2-1; possibly TRBD2 for D (6 bases). The V gene lost 0 bases and the J gene lost 4 bases, with 7 bases spanning the gap. There are 14 residues in the CDR3. Germline loops: CDR1 LGHNA, CDR2 YSLEER. The CDR3 is CASSQDGTYNEQFF. The CDR3 DNA sequence: TGCGCCAGCAGCCAAGATGGGACTTACAATGAGCAGTTCTTC.

In its sample, this clonotype was seen many times. This chain uses TRBV4-1 with TRBJ2-3, with 15 positions matching TRBD2. Looked up from germline, CDR1 is MGHRA and CDR2 is YSYEKL. The length of the CDR3 is 20 residues. The V and J ends lost 4 bases and 1 base, in that order; junction bases with no gene match: 12. CDR3 coding DNA: TGCGCCAGCAGCCGCGGATGGACTAGCGGGGGGGTTGGTCGCACAGATACGCAGTATTTT. This encodes CASSRGWTSGGVGRTDTQYF.

This clonotype has at least ten counts. The CDR3: CASSHGTSGLNEQFF. DNA for the CDR3: TGTGCCAGCAGCCACGGGACTAGCGGGCTTAATGAGCAGTTCTTC. The V gene is TRBV6-2 or TRBV6-3, the J gene TRBJ2-1; 12 bases map to TRBD2. The V and J ends lost 6 bases and 7 bases, in that order; junction bases with no gene match: 7. This CDR3 is built from 15 residues. Germline V gene lookup returns CDR1 MNHEY and CDR2 SVGEGT.

Note on this clonotype: A much larger clonotype is one base distant, so this may be a read error. V is TRBV12-3 or TRBV12-4 and J is TRBJ1-5; a possible D gene is TRBD1 (5 bases). This CDR3 has 15 residues. The DNA of the CDR3 is TGTGCCAGCAGCCCCGGAGGGGTTAGCGATCAGCCCCAGCATTTT. Protein sequence: CASSPGGVSDQPQHF.

This sequence joins TRBV13 and TRBJ1-1; maybe TRBD1 (6 bases). There are 12 residues in the CDR3. Trimming removed 8 bases at V and 0 bases at J, with 7 bases between. The germline V gene has CDR1 PRHDT and CDR2 FYEKMQ (reference sequence). CDR3 bases: TGTGCCAGCGGACAGATGAACACTGAAGCTTTCTTT. Its protein product is CASGQMNTEAFF. Using reference TRBV13 and TRBJ1-1 for the parts outside the CDR3, the full variable domain is AAGVIQSPRHLIKEKRETATLKCYPIPRHDTVYWYQQGPGQDPQFLISFYEKMQSDKGSIPDRFSAQQFSDYHSELNMSSLELGDSALYFCASGQMNTEAFFGQGTRLTVV.

J is TRBJ1-3 and V is TRBV6-6; D remains unclear. Germline lookup yields CDR1 MNHNY and CDR2 SVGAGI (reference sequence). The CDR3 is 15 residues long. Deletions cut 6 bases from V and 0 bases from J, with 12 bases between. CDR3 residues: CASSPDNNSGNTIYF. The CDR3 DNA reads TGTGCCAGCAGCCCTGACAACAACTCTGGAAACACCATATATTTT.